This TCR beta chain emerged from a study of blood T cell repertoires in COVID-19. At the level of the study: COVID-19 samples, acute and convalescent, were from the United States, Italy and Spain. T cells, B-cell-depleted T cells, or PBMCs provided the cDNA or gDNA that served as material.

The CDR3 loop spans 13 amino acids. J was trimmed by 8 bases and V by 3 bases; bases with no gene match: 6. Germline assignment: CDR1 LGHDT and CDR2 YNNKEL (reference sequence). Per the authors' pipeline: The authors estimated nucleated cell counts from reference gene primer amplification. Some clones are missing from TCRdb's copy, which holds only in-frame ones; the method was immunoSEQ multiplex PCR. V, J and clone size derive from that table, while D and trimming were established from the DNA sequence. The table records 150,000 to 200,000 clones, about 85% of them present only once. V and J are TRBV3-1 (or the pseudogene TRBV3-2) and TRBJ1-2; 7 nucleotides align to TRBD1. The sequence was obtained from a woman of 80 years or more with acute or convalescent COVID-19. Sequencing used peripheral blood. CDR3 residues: CASSQRTGLGYTF. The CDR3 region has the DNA TGTGCCAGCAGCCAGCGGACAGGCCTGGGCTACACCTTC.